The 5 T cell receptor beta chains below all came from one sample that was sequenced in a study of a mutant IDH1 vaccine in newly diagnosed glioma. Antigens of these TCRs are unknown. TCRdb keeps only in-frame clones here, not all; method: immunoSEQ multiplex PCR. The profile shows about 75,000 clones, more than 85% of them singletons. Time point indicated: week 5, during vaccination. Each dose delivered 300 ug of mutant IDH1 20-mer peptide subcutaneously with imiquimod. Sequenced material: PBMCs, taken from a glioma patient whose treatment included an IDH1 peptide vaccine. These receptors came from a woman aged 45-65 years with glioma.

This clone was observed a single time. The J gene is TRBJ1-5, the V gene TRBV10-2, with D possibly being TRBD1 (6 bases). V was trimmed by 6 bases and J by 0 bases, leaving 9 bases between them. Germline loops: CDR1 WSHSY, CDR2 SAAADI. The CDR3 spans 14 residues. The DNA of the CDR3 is TGCGCCAGCAGCCCGACAGGTAGCAATCAGCCCCAGCATTTT. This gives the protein CASSPTGSNQPQHF.

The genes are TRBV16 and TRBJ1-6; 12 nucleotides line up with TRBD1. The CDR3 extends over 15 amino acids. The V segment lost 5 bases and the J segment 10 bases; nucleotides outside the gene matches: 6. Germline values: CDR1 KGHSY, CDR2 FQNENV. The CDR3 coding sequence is TGTGCCAGCAGCTCCACCGGGACAGGGGGCTCACCCCTCCACTTT. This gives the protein CASSSTGTGGSPLHF. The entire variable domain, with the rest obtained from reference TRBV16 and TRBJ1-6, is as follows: GEEVAQTPKHLVRGEGQKAKLYCAPIKGHSYVFWYQQVLKNEFKFLISFQNENVFDETGMPKERFSAKCLPNSPCSLEIQATKLEDSAVYFCASSSTGTGGSPLHFGNGTRLTVT.

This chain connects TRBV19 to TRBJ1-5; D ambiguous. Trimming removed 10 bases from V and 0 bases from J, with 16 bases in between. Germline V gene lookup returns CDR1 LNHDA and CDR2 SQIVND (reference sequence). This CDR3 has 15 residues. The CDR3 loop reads CATTKSSYSNQPQHF. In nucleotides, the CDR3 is TGTGCCACCACAAAAAGTAGTTATAGCAATCAGCCCCAGCATTTT.

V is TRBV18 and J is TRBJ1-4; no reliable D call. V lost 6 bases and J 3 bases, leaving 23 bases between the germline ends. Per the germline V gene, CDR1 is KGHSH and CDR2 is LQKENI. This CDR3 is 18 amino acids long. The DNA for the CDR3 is TGTGCCAGCTCGGCCGCTTTGGCCCAAAAAGTAGCTAATGAAAAACTGTTTTTT. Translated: CASSAALAQKVANEKLFF.

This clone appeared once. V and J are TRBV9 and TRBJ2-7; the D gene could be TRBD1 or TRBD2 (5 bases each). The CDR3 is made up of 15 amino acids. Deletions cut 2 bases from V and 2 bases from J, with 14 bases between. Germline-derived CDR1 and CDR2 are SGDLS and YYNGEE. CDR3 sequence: CASSVGGTVTYEQYF. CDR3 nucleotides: TGTGCCAGCAGCGTCGGTGGGACGGTTACCTACGAGCAGTACTTC.